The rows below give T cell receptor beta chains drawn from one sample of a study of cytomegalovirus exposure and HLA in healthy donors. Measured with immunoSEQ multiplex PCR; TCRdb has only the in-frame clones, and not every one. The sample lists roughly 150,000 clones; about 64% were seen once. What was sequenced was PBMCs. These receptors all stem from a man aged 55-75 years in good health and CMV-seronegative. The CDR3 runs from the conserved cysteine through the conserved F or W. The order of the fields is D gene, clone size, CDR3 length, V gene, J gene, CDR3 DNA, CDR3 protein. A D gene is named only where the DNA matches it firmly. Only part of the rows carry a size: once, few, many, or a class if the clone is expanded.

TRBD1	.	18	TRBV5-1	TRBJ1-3	TGCGCCAGCAGCTTGGAATGGGGACAGGGGGCTCCTGGAAACACCATATATTTT	CASSLEWGQGAPGNTIYF
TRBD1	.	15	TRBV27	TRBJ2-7	TGTGCCAGCAGTTTACGGACAGGGGATACCTACGAGCAGTACTTC	CASSLRTGDTYEQYF
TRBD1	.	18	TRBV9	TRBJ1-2	TGTGCCAGCAGCGCCACCCCTCTCCCGGGACAGGGGGACTATGGCTACACCTTC	CASSATPLPGQGDYGYTF
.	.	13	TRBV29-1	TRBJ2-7	TGCAGCGTTGACCAGGGTTCGGACAACGAGCAGTACTTC	CSVDQGSDNEQYF
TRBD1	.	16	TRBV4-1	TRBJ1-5	TGCGCCAGCAGCTGGGACAGGGCCGGGAGCAATCAGCCCCAGCATTTT	CASSWDRAGSNQPQHF
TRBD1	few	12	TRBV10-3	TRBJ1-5	TGTGCCACAAAACAGGGGACTCAGCCCCAGCATTTT	CATKQGTQPQHF
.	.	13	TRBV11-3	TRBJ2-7	TGTGCCAGCAGCTTAGAGGTCAGCTACGAGCAGTACTTC	CASSLEVSYEQYF
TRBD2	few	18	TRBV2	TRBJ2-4	TGTGCCAGCAGTGACGAGCTAGCGGGATCCCTAGCCAAAAACATTCAGTACTTC	CASSDELAGSLAKNIQYF
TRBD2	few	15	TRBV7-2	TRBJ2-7	TGTGCCAGCAGACCCACTAGCGGGAGTATTTACGAGCAGTACTTC	CASRPTSGSIYEQYF
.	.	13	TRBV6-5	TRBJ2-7	TGTGCCAGCAGTCCCCCCCAGGGGAGCGAGCAGTACTTC	CASSPPQGSEQYF
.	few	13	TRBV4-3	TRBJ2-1	TGCGCCAGCAGCCTGGGACAATACAATGAGCAGTTCTTC	CASSLGQYNEQFF
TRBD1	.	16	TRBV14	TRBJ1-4	TGTGCCAGCAGCCAAGATCAGATGGACAGGGTTGAAAAACTGTTTTTT	CASSQDQMDRVEKLFF
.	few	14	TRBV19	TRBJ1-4	TGTGCCAGTAGTATTACAGGGCCGGATGAAAAACTGTTTTTT	CASSITGPDEKLFF
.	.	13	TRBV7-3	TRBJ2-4	TGTGCCAGCAGCTTAAACAGGGACAACATTCAGTACTTC	CASSLNRDNIQYF
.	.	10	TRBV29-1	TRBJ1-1	TGCAGCGCCCAGAACACTGAAGCTTTCTTT	CSAQNTEAFF
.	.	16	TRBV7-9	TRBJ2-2	TGTGCCAGCAGCCCCCCGAGGAGGGTGGACACCGGGGAGCTGTTTTTT	CASSPPRRVDTGELFF
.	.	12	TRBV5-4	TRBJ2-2	TGTGCCAGCAGCTTCCGGTCCGGGGAGCTGTTTTTT	CASSFRSGELFF
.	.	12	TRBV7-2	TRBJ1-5	TGTGCCAGCAGCCCGTCAGGACAGCCCCAGCATTTT	CASSPSGQPQHF
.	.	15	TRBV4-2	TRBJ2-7	TGTGCCAGCAGCCAAGAACCTAGAAGTGTCTACGAGCAGTACTTC	CASSQEPRSVYEQYF
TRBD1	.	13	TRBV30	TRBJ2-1	TGTGCCTGGAGGGAGACAGGGTCCAATGAGCAGTTCTTC	CAWRETGSNEQFF
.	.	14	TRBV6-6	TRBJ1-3	TGTGCCAGCAGTTTTGACAGCTCTGGAAACACCATATATTTT	CASSFDSSGNTIYF
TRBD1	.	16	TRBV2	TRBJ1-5	TGTGCCAGCAGTCCCCGACAGGGTGTGAGCAATCAGCCCCAGCATTTT	CASSPRQGVSNQPQHF
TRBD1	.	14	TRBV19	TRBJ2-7	TGTGCCAGTAGTACCCGGGACAGGGACTACGAGCAGTACTTC	CASSTRDRDYEQYF
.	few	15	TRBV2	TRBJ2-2	TGTGCCAGCAGTTCTCAGGGGCCGGACACCGGGGAGCTGTTTTTT	CASSSQGPDTGELFF
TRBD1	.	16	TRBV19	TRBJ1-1	TGTGCCAGTAGTCCTTGGACAGGATCTTCGTTAACTGAAGCTTTCTTT	CASSPWTGSSLTEAFF
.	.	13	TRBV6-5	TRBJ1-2	TGTGCCAGCAGTTATGAGCTAAACTATGGCTACACCTTC	CASSYELNYGYTF
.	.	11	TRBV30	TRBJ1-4	TGTGCTGCGGTGGGTAATGAAAAACTGTTTTTT	CAAVGNEKLFF
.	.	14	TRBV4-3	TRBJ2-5	TGCGCCAGCAGCGAGGACAGAACGCAAGAGACCCAGTACTTC	CASSEDRTQETQYF
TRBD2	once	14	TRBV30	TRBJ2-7	TGTGCCTGGAGTGCCGGACTAGTCTTAGGAGAGCAGTACTTC	CAWSAGLVLGEQYF
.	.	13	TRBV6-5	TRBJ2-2	TGTGCCAGCAGTTACGACAATGGCGGGGAGCTGTTTTTT	CASSYDNGGELFF
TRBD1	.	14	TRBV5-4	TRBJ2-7	TGTGCCAGCAGCCCGGGACAGGGAAGGAGCGAGCAGTACTTC	CASSPGQGRSEQYF
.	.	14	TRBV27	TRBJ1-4	TGTGCCAGCAGTTTCGCAGGGCGGGGGGAAAAACTGTTTTTT	CASSFAGRGEKLFF
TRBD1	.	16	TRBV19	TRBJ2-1	TGTGCCAGTATTCCCCGAGGGGACAGGGGGCTTCGTGAGCAGTTCTTC	CASIPRGDRGLREQFF
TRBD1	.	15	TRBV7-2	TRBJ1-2	TGTGCCAGCAGCGTCTCCCCCGGGACAGGCTATGGCTACACCTTC	CASSVSPGTGYGYTF
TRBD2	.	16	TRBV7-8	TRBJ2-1	TGTGCCAGCAGCCCGGGGACTAGCGGGCGATACAATGAGCAGTTCTTC	CASSPGTSGRYNEQFF
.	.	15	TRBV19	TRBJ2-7	TGTGCCAGTAGTCCGTTCGCCAGGGAAGGCTACGAGCAGTACTTC	CASSPFAREGYEQYF
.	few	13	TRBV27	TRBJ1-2	TGTGCCAGTCGGGTCTCCGATCAATATGGCTACACCTTC	CASRVSDQYGYTF